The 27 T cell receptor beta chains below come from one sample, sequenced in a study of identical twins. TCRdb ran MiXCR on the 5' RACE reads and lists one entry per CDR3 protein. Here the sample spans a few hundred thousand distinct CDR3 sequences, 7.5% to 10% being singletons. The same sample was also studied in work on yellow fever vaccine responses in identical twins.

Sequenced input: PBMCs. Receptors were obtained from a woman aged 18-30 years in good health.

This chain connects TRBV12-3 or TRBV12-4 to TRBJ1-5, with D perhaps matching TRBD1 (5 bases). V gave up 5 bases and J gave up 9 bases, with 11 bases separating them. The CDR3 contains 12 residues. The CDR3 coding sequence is TGTGCCAGCAGTCCGTCGCAGGGGCCCCAGCATTTT. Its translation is CASSPSQGPQHF.

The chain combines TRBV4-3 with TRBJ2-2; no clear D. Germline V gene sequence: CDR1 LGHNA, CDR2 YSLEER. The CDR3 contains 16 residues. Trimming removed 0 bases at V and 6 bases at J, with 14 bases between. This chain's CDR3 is CASSQDLRGVSGELFF. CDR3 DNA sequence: TGCGCCAGCAGCCAAGATCTGCGCGGAGTCTCCGGGGAGCTGTTTTTT.

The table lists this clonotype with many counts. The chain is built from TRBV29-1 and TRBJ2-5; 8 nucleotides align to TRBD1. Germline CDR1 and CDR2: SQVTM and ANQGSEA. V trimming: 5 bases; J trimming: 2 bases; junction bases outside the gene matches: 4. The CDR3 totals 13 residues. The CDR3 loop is CSVPTGGQETQYF. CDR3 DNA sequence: TGCAGCGTTCCTACAGGGGGACAAGAGACCCAGTACTTC.

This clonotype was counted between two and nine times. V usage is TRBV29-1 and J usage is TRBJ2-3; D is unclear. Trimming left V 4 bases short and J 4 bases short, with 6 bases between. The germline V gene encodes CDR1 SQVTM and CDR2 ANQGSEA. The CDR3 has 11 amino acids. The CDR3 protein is CSVAAPDTQYF. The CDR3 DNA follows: TGCAGCGTTGCGGCCCCAGATACGCAGTATTTT.

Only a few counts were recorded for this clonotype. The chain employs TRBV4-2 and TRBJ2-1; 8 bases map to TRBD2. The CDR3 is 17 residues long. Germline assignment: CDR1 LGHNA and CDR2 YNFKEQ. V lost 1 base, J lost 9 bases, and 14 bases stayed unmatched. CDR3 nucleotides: TGTGCCAGCAGCCAAGTAGGTCAGGTCGGGGGGGGGGTTGAGCAGTTCTTC. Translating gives CASSQVGQVGGGVEQFF.

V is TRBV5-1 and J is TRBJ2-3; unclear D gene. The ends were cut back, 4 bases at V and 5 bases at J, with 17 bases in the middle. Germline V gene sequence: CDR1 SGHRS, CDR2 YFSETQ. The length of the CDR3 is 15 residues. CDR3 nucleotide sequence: TGCGCCAGCAGCCCGGAAGGGTTTAGGCAAGATACGCAGTATTTT. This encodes CASSPEGFRQDTQYF.

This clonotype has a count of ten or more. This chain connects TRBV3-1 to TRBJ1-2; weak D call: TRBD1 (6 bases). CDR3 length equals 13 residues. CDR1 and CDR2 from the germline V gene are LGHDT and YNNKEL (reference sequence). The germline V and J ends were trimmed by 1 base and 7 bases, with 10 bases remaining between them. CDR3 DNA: TGTGCCAGCAGCCAAGTACAGGGCCGTGGCTACACCTTC. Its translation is CASSQVQGRGYTF. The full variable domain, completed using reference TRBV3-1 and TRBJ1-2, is DTAVSQTPKYLVTQMGNDKSIKCEQNLGHDTMYWYKQDSKKFLKIMFSYNNKELIINETVPNRFSPKSPDKAHLNLHINSLELGDSAVYFCASSQVQGRGYTFGSGTRLTVV.

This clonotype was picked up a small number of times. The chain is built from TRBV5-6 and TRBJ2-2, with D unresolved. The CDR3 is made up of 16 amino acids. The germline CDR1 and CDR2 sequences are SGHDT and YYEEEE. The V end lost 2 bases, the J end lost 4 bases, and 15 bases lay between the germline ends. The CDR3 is CASSLVGQVFTGELFF. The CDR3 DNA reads TGTGCCAGCAGCTTAGTCGGCCAAGTGTTCACCGGGGAGCTGTTTTTT.

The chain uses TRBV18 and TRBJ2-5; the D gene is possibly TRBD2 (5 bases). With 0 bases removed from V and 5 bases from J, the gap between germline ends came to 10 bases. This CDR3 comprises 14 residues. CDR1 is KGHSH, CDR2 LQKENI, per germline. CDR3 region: CASSPPGDRETQYF. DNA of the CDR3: TGTGCCAGCTCACCACCCGGGGATCGGGAGACCCAGTACTTC.

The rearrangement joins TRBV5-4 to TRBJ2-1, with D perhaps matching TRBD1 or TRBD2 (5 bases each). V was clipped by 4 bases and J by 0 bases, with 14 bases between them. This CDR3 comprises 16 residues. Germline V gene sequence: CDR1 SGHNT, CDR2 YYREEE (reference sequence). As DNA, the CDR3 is TGTGCCAGCAGCCCCCCCGGGACGAGCTCCTACAATGAGCAGTTCTTC. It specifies CASSPPGTSSYNEQFF.

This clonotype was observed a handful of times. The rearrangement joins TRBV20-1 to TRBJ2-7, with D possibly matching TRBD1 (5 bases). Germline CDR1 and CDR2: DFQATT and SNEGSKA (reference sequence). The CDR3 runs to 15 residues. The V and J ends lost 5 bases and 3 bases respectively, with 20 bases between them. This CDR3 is CSAGSVGRVNYEQYF. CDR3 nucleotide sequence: TGCAGTGCTGGTTCGGTTGGCAGGGTGAACTACGAGCAGTACTTC.

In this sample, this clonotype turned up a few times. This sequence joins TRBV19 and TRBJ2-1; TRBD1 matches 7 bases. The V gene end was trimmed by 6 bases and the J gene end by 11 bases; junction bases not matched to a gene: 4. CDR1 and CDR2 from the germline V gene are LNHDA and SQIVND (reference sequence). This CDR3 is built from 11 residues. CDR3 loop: CASRDRDQQFF. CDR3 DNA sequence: TGTGCCAGTAGAGACAGGGATCAGCAGTTCTTC.

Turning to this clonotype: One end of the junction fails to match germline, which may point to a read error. This CDR3 reads CASSGRDKGLF. For the CDR3, the DNA is TGTGCCAGCAGCGGGCGGGACAAAGGGCTCTTC. The rearrangement uses TRBV7-9 and TRBJ2-1; D may be TRBD1 or TRBD2 (6 bases each). Germline V CDR1 and CDR2: SEHNR, FQNEAQ (reference sequence). This CDR3 is 11 amino acids long.

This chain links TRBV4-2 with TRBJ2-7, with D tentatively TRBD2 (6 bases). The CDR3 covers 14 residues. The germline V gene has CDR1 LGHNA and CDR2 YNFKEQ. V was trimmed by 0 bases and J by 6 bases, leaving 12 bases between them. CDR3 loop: CASSQDVGGREQYF. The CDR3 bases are TGTGCCAGCAGCCAAGATGTTGGAGGGCGCGAGCAGTACTTC.

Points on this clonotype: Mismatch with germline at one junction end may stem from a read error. CDR3 sequence reads: CVSSLGGSSYEQYF. CDR3 coding DNA: TGTGTCAGCAGCTTAGGGGGTAGCTCCTACGAGCAGTACTTC. The chain is built from TRBV7-9 and TRBJ2-7; D perhaps matches TRBD1 (6 bases). Germline V lookup: CDR1 SEHNR, CDR2 FQNEAQ (reference sequence). There are 14 residues in the CDR3.

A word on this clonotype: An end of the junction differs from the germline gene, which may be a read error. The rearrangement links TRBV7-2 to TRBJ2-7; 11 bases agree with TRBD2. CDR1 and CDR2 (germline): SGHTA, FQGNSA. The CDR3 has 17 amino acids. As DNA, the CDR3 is TGTGCCAGCAGCTTACTAGCGGGAGGTTCCAGCTCCTACGAGCAGTGCTTC. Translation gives CASSLLAGGSSSYEQCF. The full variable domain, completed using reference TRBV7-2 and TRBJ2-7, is GAGVSQSPSNKVTEKGKDVELRCDPISGHTALYWYRQSLGQGLEFLIYFQGNSAPDKSGLPSDRFSAERTGGSVSTLTIQRTQQEDSAVYLCASSLLAGGSSSYEQCFGPGTRLTVT.

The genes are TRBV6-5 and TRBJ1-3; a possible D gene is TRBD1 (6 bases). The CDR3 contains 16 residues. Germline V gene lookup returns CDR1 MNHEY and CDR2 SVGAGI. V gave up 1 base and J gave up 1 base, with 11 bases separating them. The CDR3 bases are TGTGCCAGCAGTTACTTTCCGGGGGCGTCTGGAAACACCATATATTTT. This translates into CASSYFPGASGNTIYF.

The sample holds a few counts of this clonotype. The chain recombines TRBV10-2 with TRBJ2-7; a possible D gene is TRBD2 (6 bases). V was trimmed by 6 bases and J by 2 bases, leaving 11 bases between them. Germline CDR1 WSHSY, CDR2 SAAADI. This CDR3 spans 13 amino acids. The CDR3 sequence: CASRRDPTYEQYF. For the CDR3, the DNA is TGCGCCAGCAGGCGGGATCCTACCTACGAGCAGTACTTC.

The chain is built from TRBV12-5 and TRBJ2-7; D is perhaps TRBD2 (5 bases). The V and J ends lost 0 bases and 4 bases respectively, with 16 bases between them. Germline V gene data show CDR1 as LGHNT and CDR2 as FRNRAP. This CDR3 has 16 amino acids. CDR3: CASGLVGPQGGYEQYF. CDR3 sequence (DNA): TGTGCTAGTGGTTTGGTGGGTCCTCAAGGCGGGTACGAGCAGTACTTC. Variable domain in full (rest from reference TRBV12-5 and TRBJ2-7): DARVTQTPRHKVTEMGQEVTMRCQPILGHNTVFWYRQTMMQGLELLAYFRNRAPLDDSGMPKDRFSAEMPDATLATLKIQPSEPRDSAVYFCASGLVGPQGGYEQYFGPGTRLTVT.

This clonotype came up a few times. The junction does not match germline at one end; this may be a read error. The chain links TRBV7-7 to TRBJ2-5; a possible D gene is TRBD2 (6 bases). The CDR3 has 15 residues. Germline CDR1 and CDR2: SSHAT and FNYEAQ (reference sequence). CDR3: CASSLAVGVQETQYF. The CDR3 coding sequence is TGTGCTAGCAGCTTAGCGGTGGGTGTTCAAGAGACCCAGTACTTC.

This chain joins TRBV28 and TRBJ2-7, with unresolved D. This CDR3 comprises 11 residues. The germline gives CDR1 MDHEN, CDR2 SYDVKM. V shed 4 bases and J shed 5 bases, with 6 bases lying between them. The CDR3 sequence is CASSSLNEQYF. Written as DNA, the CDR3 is TGTGCCAGCAGTTCCCTAAACGAGCAGTACTTC.

The CDR3 sequence is CASSQRGAQETQYF. DNA for the CDR3: TGTGCCAGCAGCCAACGGGGGGCCCAAGAGACCCAGTACTTC. The rearrangement uses TRBV3-1 and TRBJ2-5; D perhaps matches TRBD2 (7 bases). CDR1 is LGHDT, CDR2 YNNKEL, per germline (reference sequence). The germline V and J ends were trimmed by 2 bases and 1 base, with 8 bases remaining between them. The CDR3 runs to 14 residues.

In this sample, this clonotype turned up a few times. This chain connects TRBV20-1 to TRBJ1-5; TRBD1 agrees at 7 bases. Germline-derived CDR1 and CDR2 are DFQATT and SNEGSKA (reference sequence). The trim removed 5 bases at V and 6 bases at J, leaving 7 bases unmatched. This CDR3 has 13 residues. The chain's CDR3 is CSASTGVGQPQHF. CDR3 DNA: TGCAGTGCTTCTACAGGGGTAGGTCAGCCCCAGCATTTT.

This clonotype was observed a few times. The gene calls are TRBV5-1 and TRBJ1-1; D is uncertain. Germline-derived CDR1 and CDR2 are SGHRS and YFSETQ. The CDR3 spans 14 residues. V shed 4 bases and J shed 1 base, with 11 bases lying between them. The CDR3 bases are TGCGCCAGCAGCCTGTTAGGGAGGAACACTGAAGCTTTCTTT. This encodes CASSLLGRNTEAFF.

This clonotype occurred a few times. The CDR3 region is CAWSGPLGSRANQETQYF. CDR3 sequence (DNA): TGTGCCTGGAGTGGCCCGTTGGGGTCGCGAGCTAATCAAGAGACCCAGTACTTC. The V and J genes are TRBV30 and TRBJ2-5; D not resolved. The CDR3 totals 18 residues. The V end was cut by 1 base, the J end by 2 bases, with 23 bases between. Germline CDR1 is GTSNPN and CDR2 is SVGIG (reference sequence).

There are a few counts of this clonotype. CDR3: CASSLFRQGWFYEQYF. Here the CDR3 DNA reads TGTGCCAGCAGTTTATTTAGACAGGGCTGGTTCTACGAGCAGTACTTC. The rearrangement uses TRBV27 and TRBJ2-7; 7 bases fit TRBD1. Germline assignment: CDR1 MNHEY and CDR2 SMNVEV (reference sequence). The CDR3 has 16 amino acids. V lost 1 base, J lost 3 bases, and 9 bases stayed unmatched.

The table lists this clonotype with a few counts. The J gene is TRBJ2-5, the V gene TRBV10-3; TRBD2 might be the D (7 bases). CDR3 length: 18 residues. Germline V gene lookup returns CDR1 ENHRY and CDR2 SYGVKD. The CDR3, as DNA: TGTGCTACCCGGGGGGCTAGCGGTTCCATAACTTTCCAAGAGACCCAGTACTTC. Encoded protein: CATRGASGSITFQETQYF.